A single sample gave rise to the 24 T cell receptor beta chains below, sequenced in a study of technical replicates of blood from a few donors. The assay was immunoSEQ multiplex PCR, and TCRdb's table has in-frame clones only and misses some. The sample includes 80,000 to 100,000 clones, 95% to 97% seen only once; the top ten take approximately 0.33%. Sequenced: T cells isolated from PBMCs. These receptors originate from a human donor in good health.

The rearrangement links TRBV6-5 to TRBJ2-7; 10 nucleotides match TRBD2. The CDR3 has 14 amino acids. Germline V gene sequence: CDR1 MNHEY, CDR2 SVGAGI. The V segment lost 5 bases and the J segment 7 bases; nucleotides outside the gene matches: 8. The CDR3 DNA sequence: TGTGCCAGCAGTACCACTAGCGGGGCCGCAGAGCAGTACTTC. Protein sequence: CASSTTSGAAEQYF.

The CDR3 loop reads CASSRTDNYYGYTF. In DNA, the CDR3 is TGTGCCAGCAGCCGGACAGACAACTATTATGGCTACACCTTC. This sequence joins TRBV5-6 and TRBJ1-2; the D gene is possibly TRBD1 (6 bases). CDR1 is SGHDT, CDR2 YYEEEE, per germline. V was pared by 4 bases and J by 5 bases, with 15 bases between. This CDR3 has 14 residues.

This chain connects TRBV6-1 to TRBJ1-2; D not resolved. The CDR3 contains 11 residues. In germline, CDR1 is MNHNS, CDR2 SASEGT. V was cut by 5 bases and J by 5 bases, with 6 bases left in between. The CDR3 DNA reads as TGTGCCAGCAGTCTAGGTTATGGCTACACCTTC. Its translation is CASSLGYGYTF.

As DNA, the CDR3 is TGTGCCAGCGGGCAGGGGGCAAGTTCCTATGGCTACACCTTC. It codes for CASGQGASSYGYTF. The chain combines TRBV2 with TRBJ1-2, with 8 bases lining up with TRBD1. Germline values: CDR1 SNHLY, CDR2 FYNNEI. This CDR3 spans 14 amino acids. V lost 8 bases and J lost 4; bases outside the gene matches: 9.

The CDR3 loop reads CASSARSIRTYSNQPQHF. DNA for the CDR3: TGTGCCAGCAGCGCTCGTTCCATTCGAACCTATAGCAATCAGCCCCAGCATTTT. The rearrangement uses TRBV7-8 and TRBJ1-5; D not resolved. Germline V CDR1 and CDR2: SGHVS, FQNEAQ. The V end lost 5 bases, the J end lost 0 bases, and 20 bases lay between the germline ends. This CDR3 has 18 amino acids. The full variable domain, with the rest looked up from reference TRBV7-8 and TRBJ1-5, is GAGVSQSPRYKVAKRGQDVALRCDPISGHVSLFWYQQALGQGPEFLTYFQNEAQLDKSGLPSDRFFAERPEGSVSTLKIQRTQQEDSAVYLCASSARSIRTYSNQPQHFGDGTRLSIL.

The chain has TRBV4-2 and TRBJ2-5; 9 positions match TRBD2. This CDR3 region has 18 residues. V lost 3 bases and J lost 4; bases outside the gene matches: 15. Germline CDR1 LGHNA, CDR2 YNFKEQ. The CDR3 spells CASSQGRVSGRGGETQYF. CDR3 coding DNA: TGTGCCAGCAGCCAGGGGAGAGTTAGCGGGAGAGGGGGAGAGACCCAGTACTTC.

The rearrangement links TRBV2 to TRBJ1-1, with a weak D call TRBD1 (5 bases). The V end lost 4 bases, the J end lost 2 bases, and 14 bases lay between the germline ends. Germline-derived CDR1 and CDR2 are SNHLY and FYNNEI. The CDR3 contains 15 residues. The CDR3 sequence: CASSAVGHINTEAFF. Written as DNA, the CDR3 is TGTGCCAGCAGTGCGGTCGGACACATCAACACTGAAGCTTTCTTT.

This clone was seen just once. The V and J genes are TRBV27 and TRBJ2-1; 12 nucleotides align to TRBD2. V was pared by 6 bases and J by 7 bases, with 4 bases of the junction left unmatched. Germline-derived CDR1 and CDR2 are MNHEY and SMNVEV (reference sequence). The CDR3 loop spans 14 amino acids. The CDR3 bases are TGTGCCAGCAGGGGACTAGCGGGCGTTAATGAGCAGTTCTTC. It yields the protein CASRGLAGVNEQFF.

As DNA, the CDR3 is TGCGCCAGCAGCTTGGACAGTTATAGCAATCAGCCCCAGCATTTT. This sequence encodes CASSLDSYSNQPQHF. V gene TRBV5-1 combines with J gene TRBJ1-5; D is ambiguous. Germline V gene lookup returns CDR1 SGHRS and CDR2 YFSETQ. Deletions cut 0 bases from V and 0 bases from J, with 7 bases between. There are 15 residues in the CDR3.

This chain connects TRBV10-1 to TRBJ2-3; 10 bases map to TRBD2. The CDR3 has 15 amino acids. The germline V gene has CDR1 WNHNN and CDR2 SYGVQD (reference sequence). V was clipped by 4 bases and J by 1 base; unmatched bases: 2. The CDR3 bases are TGCGCCAGCAGTGCGGGGACTAGCGGCACAGATACGCAGTATTTT. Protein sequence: CASSAGTSGTDTQYF.

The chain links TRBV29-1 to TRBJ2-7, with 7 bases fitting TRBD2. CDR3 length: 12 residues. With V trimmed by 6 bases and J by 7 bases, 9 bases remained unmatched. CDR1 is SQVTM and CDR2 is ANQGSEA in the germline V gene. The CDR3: CSVRPGTTEQYF. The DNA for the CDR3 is TGCAGCGTCAGGCCTGGGACTACAGAGCAGTACTTC.

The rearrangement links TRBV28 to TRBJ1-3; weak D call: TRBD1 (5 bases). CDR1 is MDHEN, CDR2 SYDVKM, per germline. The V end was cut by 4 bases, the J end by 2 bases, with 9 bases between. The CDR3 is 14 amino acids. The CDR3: CASSYQGTGNTIYF. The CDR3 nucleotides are TGTGCCAGCAGTTATCAGGGTACTGGAAACACCATATATTTT.

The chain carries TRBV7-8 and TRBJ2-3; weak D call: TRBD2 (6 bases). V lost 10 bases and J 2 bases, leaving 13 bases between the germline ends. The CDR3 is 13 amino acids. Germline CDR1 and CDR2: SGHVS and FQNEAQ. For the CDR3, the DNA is TGTGCCACCCTAAGCGGGTACACAGATACGCAGTATTTT. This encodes CATLSGYTDTQYF.

The chain's CDR3 is CASSQATGNEQYF. CDR3 nucleotide sequence: TGTGCCAGCAGCCAAGCTACAGGGAACGAGCAGTACTTC. The chain employs TRBV14 and TRBJ2-7; possibly TRBD1 for D (6 bases). V was pared by 1 base and J by 5 bases, with 9 bases between. Germline lookup yields CDR1 SGHDN and CDR2 FVKESK. This CDR3 has 13 amino acids.

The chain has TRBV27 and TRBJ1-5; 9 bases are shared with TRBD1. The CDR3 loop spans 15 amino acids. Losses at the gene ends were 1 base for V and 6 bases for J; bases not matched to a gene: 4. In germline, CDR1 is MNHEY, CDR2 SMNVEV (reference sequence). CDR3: CASSLYRGLSQPQHF. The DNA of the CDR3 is TGTGCCAGCAGTTTATACAGGGGGCTGAGTCAGCCCCAGCATTTT.

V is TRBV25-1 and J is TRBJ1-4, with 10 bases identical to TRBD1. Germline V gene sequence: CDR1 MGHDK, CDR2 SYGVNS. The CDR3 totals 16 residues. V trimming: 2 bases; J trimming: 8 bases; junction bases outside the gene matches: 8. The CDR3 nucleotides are TGTGCCAGCAGTGAACCGCGACAGGGGGCGGCGGAAAAACTGTTTTTT. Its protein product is CASSEPRQGAAEKLFF.

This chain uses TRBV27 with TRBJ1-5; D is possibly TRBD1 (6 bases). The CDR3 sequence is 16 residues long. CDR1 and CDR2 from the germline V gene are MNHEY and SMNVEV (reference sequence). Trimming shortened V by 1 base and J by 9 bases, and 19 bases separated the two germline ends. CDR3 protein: CASSLYGIQGVGPQHF. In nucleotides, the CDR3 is TGTGCCAGCAGTTTATATGGAATACAGGGCGTTGGGCCCCAGCATTTT.

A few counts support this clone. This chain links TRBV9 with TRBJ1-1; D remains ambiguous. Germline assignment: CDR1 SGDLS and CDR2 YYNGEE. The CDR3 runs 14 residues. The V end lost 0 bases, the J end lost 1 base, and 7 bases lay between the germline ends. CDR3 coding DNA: TGTGCCAGCAGCGTAGGTACTTGGAACACTGAAGCTTTCTTT. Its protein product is CASSVGTWNTEAFF.

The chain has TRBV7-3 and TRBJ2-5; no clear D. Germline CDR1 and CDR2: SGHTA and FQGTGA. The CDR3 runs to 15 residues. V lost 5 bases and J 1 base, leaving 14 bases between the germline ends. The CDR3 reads CASSLSPVRQETQYF. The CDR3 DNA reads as TGTGCCAGCAGCCTGTCACCAGTTCGCCAAGAGACCCAGTACTTC. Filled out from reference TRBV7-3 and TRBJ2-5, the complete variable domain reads GAGVSQTPSNKVTEKGKYVELRCDPISGHTALYWYRQSLGQGPEFLIYFQGTGAADDSGLPNDRFFAVRPEGSVSTLKIQRTERGDSAVYLCASSLSPVRQETQYFGPGTRLLVL.

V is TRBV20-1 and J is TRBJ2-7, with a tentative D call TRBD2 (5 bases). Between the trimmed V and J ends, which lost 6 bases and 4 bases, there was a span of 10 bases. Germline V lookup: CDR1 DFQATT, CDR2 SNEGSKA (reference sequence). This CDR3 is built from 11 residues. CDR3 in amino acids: CSAVTSYEQYF. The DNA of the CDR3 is TGCAGTGCCGTTACTAGTTACGAGCAGTACTTC.

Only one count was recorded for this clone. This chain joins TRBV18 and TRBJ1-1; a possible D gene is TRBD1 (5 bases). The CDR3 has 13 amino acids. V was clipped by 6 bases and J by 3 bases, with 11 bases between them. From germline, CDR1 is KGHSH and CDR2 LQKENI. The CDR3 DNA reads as TGTGCCAGCTCCCGGGGCGGGGACACTGAAGCTTTCTTT. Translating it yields CASSRGGDTEAFF.

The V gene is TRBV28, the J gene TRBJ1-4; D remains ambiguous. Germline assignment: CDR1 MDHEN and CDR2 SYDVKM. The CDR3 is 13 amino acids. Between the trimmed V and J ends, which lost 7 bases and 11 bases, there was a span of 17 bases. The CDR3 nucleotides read TGTGCCAGCAAAGATCGGGAGTTAGGGAAACTGTTTTTT. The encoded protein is CASKDRELGKLFF. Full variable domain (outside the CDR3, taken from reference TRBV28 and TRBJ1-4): DVKVTQSSRYLVKRTGEKVFLECVQDMDHENMFWYRQDPGLGLRLIYFSYDVKMKEKGDIPEGYSVSREKKERFSLILESASTNQTSMYLCASKDRELGKLFFGSGTQLSVL.

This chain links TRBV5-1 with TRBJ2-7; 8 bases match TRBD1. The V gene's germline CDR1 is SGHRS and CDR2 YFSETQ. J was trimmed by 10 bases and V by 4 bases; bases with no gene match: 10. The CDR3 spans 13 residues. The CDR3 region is CASSSDRGPLQYF. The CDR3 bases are TGCGCCAGCAGCAGCGACAGGGGACCTCTCCAGTACTTC.

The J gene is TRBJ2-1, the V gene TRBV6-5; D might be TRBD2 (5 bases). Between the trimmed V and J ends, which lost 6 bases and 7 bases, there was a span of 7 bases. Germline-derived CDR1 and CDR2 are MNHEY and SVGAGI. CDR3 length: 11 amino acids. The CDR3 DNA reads TGTGCCAGCAGGACGGGGAATGAGCAGTTCTTC. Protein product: CASRTGNEQFF.